The table lists the clone carrying this T cell receptor beta chain with many counts. Its antigen remains unidentified. The data originate from a study of T cells after yellow fever vaccination. Across the whole study: Preparation of the low-cell-number fractions used SMART-Seq v4 Ultra Low Input. Notes on the study in general: Repertoires sorted by FACS could include abundant clonotypes that are contaminants from the bulk population. The study found a weaker secondary response that peaked faster, day 5 versus 15.

The V gene's germline CDR1 is SGDLS and CDR2 YYNGEE. Trimming shortened V by 5 bases and J by 0 bases, and 9 bases separated the two germline ends. This CDR3 has 14 amino acids. 5'RACE template switching added a universal primer site and UMIs to TCR cDNA. TCRdb used MiXCR to reprocess the 5' RACE reads, holding one entry per CDR3 protein. The table records approximately 450,000 distinct CDR3 sequences, about 17% of them present only once. The clonotype was recovered from a young man who received the YFV17D yellow fever vaccine. Source: PBMCs, taken before the yellow fever booster vaccination. The chain recombines TRBV9 with TRBJ2-1; no clear D gene. The CDR3 here is CASREISSYNEQFF. The CDR3 nucleotides read TGTGCCAGCAGGGAGATAAGCTCCTACAATGAGCAGTTCTTC.